This note documents a single T cell receptor (beta chain) sequence. Its matching antigen is unknown. The CDR3 totals 15 residues. Germline V CDR1 and CDR2: MNHEY, SMNVEV (reference sequence). The V end lost 5 bases, the J end lost 2 bases, and 12 bases lay between the germline ends. The source of the sample is a study of circulating and synovial CD4+ cells in juvenile arthritis. TCRdb keeps only in-frame clones here, not all; method: immunoSEQ multiplex PCR. The table lists more than 30,000 clones, roughly 93% of them singletons. Study-level findings and limits: Diversity here was lower than in bulk blood CD4 cells.

The clonotype comes from a human donor with juvenile idiopathic arthritis. V and J are TRBV27 and TRBJ2-2; no clear D gene. The sample consisted of CD4+ T cells from blood. The CDR3 DNA follows: TGTGCCAGCAGTCCGAGAGACACAAACACCGGGGAGCTGTTTTTT. Translating it yields CASSPRDTNTGELFF.